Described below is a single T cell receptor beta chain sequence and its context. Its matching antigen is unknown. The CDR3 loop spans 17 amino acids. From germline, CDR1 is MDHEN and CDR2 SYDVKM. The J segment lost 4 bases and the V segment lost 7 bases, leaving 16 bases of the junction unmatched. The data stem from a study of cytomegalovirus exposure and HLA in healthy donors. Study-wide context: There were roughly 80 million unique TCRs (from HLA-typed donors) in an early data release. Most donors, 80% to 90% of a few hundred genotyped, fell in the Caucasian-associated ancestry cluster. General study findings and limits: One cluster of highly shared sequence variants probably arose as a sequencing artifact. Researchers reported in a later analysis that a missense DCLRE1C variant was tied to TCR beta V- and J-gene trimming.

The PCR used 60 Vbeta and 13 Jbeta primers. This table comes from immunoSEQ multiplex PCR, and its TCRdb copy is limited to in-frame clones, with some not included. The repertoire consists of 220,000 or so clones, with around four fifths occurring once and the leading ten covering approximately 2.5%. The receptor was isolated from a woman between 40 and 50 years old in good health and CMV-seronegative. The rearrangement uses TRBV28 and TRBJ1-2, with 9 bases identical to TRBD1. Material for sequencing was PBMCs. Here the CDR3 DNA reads TGTGCCAGCACCCTAGGGACAGGGATGAAAAGTCCCTATGGCTACACCTTC. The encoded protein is CASTLGTGMKSPYGYTF.